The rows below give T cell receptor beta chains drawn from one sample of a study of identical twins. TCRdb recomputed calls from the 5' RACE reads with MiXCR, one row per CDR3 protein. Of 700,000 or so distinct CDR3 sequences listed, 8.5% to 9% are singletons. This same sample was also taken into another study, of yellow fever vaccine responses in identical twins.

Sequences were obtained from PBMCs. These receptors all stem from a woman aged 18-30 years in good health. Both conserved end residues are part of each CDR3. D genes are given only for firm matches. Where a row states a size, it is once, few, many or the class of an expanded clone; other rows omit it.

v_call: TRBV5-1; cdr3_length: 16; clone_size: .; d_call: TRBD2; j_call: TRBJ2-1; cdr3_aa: CASSLVEREAYNEQFF; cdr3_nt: TGCGCCAGCAGCTTGGTTGAGCGGGAGGCCTACAATGAGCAGTTCTTC
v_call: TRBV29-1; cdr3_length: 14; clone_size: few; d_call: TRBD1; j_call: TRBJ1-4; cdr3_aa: CSVEQGGGSEKLFF; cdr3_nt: TGCAGCGTTGAACAGGGGGGCGGGAGTGAAAAACTGTTTTTT
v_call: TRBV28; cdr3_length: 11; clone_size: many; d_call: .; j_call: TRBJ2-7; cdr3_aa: CASSEDYEQYF; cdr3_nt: TGTGCCAGCAGCGAGGACTACGAGCAGTACTTC
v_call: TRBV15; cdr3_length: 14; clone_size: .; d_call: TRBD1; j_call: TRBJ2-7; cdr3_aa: CATSRDRAAYEQYF; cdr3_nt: TGTGCCACCAGCAGGGACAGGGCCGCCTACGAGCAGTACTTC
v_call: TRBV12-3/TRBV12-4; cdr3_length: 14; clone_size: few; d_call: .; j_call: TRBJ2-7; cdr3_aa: CASSRISVVDEQYF; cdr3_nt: TGTGCCAGCAGCCGGATTTCCGTTGTGGACGAGCAGTACTTC
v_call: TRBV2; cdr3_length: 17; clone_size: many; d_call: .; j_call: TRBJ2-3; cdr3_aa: CASSAIGFPGSTDTQYF; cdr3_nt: TGTGCCAGCAGTGCAATAGGCTTCCCGGGAAGCACAGATACGCAGTATTTT
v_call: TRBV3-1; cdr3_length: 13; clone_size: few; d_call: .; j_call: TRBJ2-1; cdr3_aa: CASSQIFGGEQFF; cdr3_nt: TGTGCCAGCAGCCAAATTTTCGGGGGTGAGCAGTTCTTC
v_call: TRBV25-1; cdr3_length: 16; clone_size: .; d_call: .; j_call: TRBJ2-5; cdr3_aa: CASSPRRTPLGETQYF; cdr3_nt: TGTGCCAGCAGCCCGAGGAGGACACCACTGGGGGAGACCCAGTACTTC
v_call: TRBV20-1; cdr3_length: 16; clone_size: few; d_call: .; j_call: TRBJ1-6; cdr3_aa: CSARGSGGGETSPLHF; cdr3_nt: TGCAGTGCTAGAGGGTCCGGAGGGGGTGAGACTTCACCCCTCCACTTT
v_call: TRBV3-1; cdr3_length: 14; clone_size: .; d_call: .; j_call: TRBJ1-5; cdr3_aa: CASSQDVGNQPQHF; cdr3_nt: TGTGCCAGCAGCCAAGATGTGGGGAATCAGCCCCAGCATTTT
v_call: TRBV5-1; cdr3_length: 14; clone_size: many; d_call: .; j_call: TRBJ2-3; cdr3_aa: CASRLMGDTDTQYF; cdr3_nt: TGCGCCAGCAGGTTGATGGGGGACACAGATACGCAGTATTTT
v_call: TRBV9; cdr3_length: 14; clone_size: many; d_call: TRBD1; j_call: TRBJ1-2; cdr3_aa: CASSGTGANYGYTF; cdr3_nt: TGTGCCAGCAGCGGGACAGGAGCTAACTATGGCTACACCTTC
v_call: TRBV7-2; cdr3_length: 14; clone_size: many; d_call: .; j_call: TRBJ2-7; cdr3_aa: CASRPGTPAYEQYF; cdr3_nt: TGTGCCAGCAGACCCGGGACCCCGGCCTACGAGCAGTACTTC
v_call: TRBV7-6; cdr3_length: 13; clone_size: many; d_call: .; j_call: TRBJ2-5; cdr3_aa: CASSLVLAETQYF; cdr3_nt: TGTGCCAGCAGCTTAGTCCTTGCCGAGACCCAGTACTTC
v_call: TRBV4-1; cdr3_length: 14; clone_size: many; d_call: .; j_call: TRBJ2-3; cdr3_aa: CASSPTPGLDTQYF; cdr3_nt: TGCGCCAGCAGCCCTACCCCAGGGTTAGATACGCAGTATTTT
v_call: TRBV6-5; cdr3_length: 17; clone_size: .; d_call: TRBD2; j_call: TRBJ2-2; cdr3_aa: CASSYRSSGGNTGELFF; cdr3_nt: TGTGCCAGCAGTTACCGATCTAGCGGGGGGAACACCGGGGAGCTGTTTTTT
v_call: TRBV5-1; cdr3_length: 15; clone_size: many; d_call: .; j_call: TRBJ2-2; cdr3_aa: CASSLGSARPGELFF; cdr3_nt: TGCGCCAGCAGCTTAGGATCCGCACGCCCCGGGGAGCTGTTTTTT
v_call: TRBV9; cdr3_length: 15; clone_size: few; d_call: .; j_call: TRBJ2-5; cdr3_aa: CASSVEQGGGETQYF; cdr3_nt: TGTGCCAGCAGCGTAGAACAGGGTGGCGGAGAGACCCAGTACTTC
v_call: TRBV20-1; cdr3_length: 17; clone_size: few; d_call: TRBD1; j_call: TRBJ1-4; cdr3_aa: CSATPSFLSGTGEKLFF; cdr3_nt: TGCAGTGCTACCCCATCTTTCCTCTCCGGGACAGGGGAAAAACTGTTTTTT
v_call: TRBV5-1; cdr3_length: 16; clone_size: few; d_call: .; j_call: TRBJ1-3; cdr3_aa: CASKRTNTDSGNTIYF; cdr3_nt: TGCGCCAGCAAAAGGACAAACACCGACTCTGGAAACACCATATATTTT
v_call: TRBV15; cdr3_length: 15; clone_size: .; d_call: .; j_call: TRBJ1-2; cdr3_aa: CATSKRGETNYGYTF; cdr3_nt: TGTGCCACCAGCAAGAGGGGGGAAACTAACTATGGCTACACCTTC
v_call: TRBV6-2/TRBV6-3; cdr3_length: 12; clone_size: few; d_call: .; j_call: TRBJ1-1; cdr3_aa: CASSTDVPEAFF; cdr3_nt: TGTGCCAGCAGTACGGATGTGCCTGAAGCTTTCTTT
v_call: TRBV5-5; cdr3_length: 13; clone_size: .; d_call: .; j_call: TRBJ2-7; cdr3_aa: CASSLWRAYEQYF; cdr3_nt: TGTGCCAGCAGCTTGTGGCGTGCCTACGAGCAGTACTTC
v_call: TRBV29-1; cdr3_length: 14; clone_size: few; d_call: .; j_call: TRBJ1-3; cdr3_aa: CSLKTREGGNTIYF; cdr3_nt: TGCAGCTTAAAGACCAGGGAGGGTGGAAACACCATATATTTT
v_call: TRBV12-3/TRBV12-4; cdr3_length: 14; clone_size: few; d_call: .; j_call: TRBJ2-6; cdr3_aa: CASSVAVGANVLTF; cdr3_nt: TGTGCCAGCAGTGTAGCGGTAGGGGCCAACGTCCTGACTTTC
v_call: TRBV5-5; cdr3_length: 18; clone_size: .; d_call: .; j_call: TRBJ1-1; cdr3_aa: CASSLGTHLTSLNTEAFF; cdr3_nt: TGTGCCAGCAGCTTGGGCACCCACTTAACTAGCCTGAACACTGAAGCTTTCTTT
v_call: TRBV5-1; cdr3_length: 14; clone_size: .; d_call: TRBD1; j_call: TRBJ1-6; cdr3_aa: CASSQGQGAWPLHF; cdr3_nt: TGCGCCAGCAGCCAAGGACAGGGGGCTTGGCCCCTCCACTTT
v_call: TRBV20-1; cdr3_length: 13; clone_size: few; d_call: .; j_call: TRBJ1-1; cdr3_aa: CSAIFRLNTEAFF; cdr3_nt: TGCAGTGCTATATTCCGGTTGAACACTGAAGCTTTCTTT
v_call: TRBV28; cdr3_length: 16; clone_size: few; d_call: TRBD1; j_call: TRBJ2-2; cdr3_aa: CASSPPGTVNAGELFF; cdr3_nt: TGTGCCAGCAGTCCTCCCGGGACAGTTAACGCCGGGGAGCTGTTTTTT
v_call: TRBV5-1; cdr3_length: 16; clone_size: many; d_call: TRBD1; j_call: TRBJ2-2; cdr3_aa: CASSPRQGMGTGELFF; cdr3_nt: TGCGCCAGCAGCCCGAGACAGGGAATGGGCACCGGGGAGCTGTTTTTT
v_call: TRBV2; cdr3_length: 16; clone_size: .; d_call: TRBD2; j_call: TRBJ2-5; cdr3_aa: CASSELSSGRKETQYF; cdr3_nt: TGTGCCAGCAGTGAATTGTCTAGCGGGCGGAAAGAGACCCAGTACTTC
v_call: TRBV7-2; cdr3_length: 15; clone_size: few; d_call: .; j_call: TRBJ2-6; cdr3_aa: CASSAKNPGANVLTF; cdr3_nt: TGTGCCAGCAGCGCTAAAAACCCTGGGGCCAACGTCCTGACTTTC
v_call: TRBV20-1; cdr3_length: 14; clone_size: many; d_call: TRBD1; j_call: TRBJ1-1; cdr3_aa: CSAWTGEVNTEAFF; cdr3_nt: TGCAGTGCTTGGACAGGCGAGGTGAACACTGAAGCTTTCTTT
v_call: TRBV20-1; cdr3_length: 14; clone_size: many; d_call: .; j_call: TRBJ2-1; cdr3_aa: CSAQQGAPYNEQFF; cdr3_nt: TGCAGTGCGCAACAGGGTGCCCCCTACAATGAGCAGTTCTTC
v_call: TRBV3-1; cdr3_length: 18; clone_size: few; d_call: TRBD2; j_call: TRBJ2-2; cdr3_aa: CASSQQRTSGSRAGELFF; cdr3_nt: TGTGCCAGCAGCCAACAACGGACTAGCGGGAGTAGGGCCGGGGAGCTGTTTTTT
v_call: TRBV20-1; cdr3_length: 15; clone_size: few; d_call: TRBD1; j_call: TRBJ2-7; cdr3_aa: CSARPRGTGGYEQYF; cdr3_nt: TGCAGTGCGCGACCCAGAGGGACAGGGGGCTACGAGCAGTACTTC
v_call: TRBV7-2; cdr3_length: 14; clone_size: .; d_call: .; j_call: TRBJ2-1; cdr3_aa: CASSPSQTYNEQFF; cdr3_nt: TGTGCCAGCAGCCCAAGTCAGACATACAATGAGCAGTTCTTC
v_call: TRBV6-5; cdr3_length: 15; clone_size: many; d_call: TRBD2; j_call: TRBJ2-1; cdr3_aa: CASSYGGSSYNEQFF; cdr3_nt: TGTGCCAGCAGTTACGGCGGGAGCTCCTACAATGAGCAGTTCTTC
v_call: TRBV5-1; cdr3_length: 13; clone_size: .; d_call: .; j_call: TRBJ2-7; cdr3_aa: CASSLREFYEQYF; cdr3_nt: TGCGCCAGCAGCTTACGGGAGTTTTACGAGCAGTACTTC
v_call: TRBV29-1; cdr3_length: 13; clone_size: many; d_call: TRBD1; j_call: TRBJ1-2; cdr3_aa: CSVDRGPRSGYTF; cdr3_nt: TGCAGCGTTGACAGGGGGCCCCGAAGTGGCTACACCTTC
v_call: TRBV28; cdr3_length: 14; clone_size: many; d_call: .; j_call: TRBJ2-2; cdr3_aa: CASSFRGFTGELFF; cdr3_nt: TGTGCCAGCAGTTTTAGGGGTTTCACCGGGGAGCTGTTTTTT
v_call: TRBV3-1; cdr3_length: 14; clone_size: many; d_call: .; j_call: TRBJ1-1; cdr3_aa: CASSRLESNTEAFF; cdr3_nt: TGTGCCAGCAGCCGCCTGGAGTCTAACACTGAAGCTTTCTTT
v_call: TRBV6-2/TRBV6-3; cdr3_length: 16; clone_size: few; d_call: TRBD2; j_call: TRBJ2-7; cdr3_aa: CASSYSITSGAYEQYF; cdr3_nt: TGTGCCAGCAGTTACTCGATAACTAGCGGCGCCTACGAGCAGTACTTC
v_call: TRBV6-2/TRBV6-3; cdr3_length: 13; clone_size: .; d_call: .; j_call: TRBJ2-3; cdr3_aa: CASRLDNTDTQYF; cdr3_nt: TGTGCCAGCAGACTCGACAACACAGATACGCAGTATTTT
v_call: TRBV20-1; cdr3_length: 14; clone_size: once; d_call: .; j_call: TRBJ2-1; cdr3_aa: CSARIPYSYNEQFF; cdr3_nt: TGCAGTGCTAGGATACCTTACTCCTACAATGAGCAGTTCTTC
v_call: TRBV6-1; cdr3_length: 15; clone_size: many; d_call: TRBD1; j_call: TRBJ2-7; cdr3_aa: CASSEDEGQYSEQYF; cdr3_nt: TGTGCCAGCAGTGAAGATGAGGGACAGTACTCCGAGCAGTACTTC
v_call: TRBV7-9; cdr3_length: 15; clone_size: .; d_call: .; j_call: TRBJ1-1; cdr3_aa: CASSGFQTMNTEAFF; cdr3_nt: TGTGCCAGCAGCGGCTTCCAGACTATGAACACTGAAGCTTTCTTT
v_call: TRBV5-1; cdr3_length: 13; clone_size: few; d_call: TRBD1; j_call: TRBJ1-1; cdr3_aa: CASRQGQWTEAFF; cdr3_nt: TGCGCCAGCAGGCAGGGACAGTGGACTGAAGCTTTCTTT
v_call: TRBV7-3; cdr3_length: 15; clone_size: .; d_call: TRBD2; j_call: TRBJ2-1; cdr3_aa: CASSLRLAAANEQFF; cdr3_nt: TGTGCCAGCAGCCTCCGACTAGCCGCGGCCAATGAGCAGTTCTTC
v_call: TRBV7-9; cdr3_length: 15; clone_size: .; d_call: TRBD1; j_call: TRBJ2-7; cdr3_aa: CASSLEGQVFYEQYF; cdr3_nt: TGTGCCAGCAGCTTAGAGGGACAGGTGTTTTACGAGCAGTACTTC
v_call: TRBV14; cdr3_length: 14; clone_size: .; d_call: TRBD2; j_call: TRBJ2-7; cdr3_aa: CASSPRLAGAEQYF; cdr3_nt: TGTGCCAGCAGCCCTAGACTAGCGGGGGCCGAGCAGTACTTC
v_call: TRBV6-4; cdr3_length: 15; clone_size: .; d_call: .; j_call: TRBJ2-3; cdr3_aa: CASSVQGSRTDTQYF; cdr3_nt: TGTGCCAGCAGTGTCCAGGGTTCTCGCACAGATACGCAGTATTTT
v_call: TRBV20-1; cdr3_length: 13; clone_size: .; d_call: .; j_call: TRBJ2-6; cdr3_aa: CSARPFRANVLTF; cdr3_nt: TGCAGTGCTAGACCTTTTCGGGCCAACGTCCTGACTTTC
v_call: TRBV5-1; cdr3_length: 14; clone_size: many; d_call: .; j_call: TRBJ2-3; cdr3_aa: CASSFGGYTDTQYF; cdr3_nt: TGCGCCAGCAGCTTTGGCGGATACACAGATACGCAGTATTTT
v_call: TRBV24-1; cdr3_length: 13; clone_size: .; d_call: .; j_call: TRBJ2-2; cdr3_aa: CATSEFITGELFF; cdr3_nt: TGTGCCACCAGTGAGTTCATCACCGGGGAGCTGTTTTTT
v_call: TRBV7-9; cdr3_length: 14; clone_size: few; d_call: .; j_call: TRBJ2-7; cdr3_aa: CASSSGQSPYEQYF; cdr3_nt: TGTGCCAGCAGTTCAGGACAGAGTCCCTACGAGCAGTACTTC